Each of the 22 T cell receptor beta chains below was sequenced from the same sample in a study of early T cells in non-severe SARS-CoV-2 infection. Each CDR3 protein is one row after TCRdb ran MiXCR on the 5' RACE reads. Here the sample spans approximately 50,000 distinct CDR3 sequences, approximately 7.6% being singletons. Sequenced input: whole blood. The source of these receptors is an adult who was a healthcare worker with PCR-confirmed SARS-CoV-2 infection or an uninfected control (not recorded which).

The V gene is TRBV11-3, the J gene TRBJ2-2; 8 bases match TRBD2. This CDR3 spans 13 amino acids. Per the germline V gene, CDR1 is SGHNT and CDR2 is YENEEA. V was clipped by 4 bases and J by 6 bases; unmatched bases: 1. The CDR3 reads CASSSGLAGELFF. CDR3 DNA sequence: TGTGCCAGCAGCTCGGGACTAGCCGGGGAGCTGTTTTTT.

The V call is TRBV24-1, the J call TRBJ2-7; TRBD1 matches at 8 bases. The CDR3 contains 16 residues. The ends lost 9 bases at V and 0 bases at J; junction bases unmatched: 12. Germline V gives CDR1 KGHDR, CDR2 SFDVKD. CDR3: CATPSHRDRFSYEQYF. CDR3 nucleotides: TGTGCCACCCCGAGTCACCGGGACAGGTTCTCCTACGAGCAGTACTTC.

This clonotype occurred a few times. The chain carries TRBV28 and TRBJ2-3; tentative D call: TRBD1 (5 bases). The ends were cut back, 4 bases at V and 0 bases at J, with 23 bases in the middle. The CDR3 totals 19 residues. Germline V gene sequence: CDR1 MDHEN, CDR2 SYDVKM. The CDR3 DNA follows: TGTGCCAGCAGTTCGATTTTCCGGACCCCGACAGCTAGCACAGATACGCAGTATTTT. Amino acid sequence: CASSSIFRTPTASTDTQYF. The entire variable domain, with the rest obtained from reference TRBV28 and TRBJ2-3, is as follows: DVKVTQSSRYLVKRTGEKVFLECVQDMDHENMFWYRQDPGLGLRLIYFSYDVKMKEKGDIPEGYSVSREKKERFSLILESASTNQTSMYLCASSSIFRTPTASTDTQYFGPGTRLTVL.

The chain couples TRBV28 to TRBJ1-6, with D hard to call. Germline V gene data show CDR1 as MDHEN and CDR2 as SYDVKM. The CDR3 runs 12 residues. Trimming removed 3 bases at V and 6 bases at J, with 3 bases between. The CDR3 reads CASSLSNSPLHF. The CDR3 bases are TGTGCCAGCAGTTTGAGTAATTCACCCCTCCACTTT.

This clonotype was recorded a few times. The rearrangement uses TRBV24-1 and TRBJ2-1, with 9 bases lining up with TRBD1. Germline V gene data show CDR1 as KGHDR and CDR2 as SFDVKD. This CDR3 spans 18 amino acids. The V gene end was trimmed by 4 bases and the J gene end by 3 bases; junction bases not matched to a gene: 12. The CDR3 sequence is CATSERTGDTPIYNEQFF. The CDR3 coding sequence is TGTGCCACCAGTGAGAGGACAGGGGATACCCCAATCTACAATGAGCAGTTCTTC.

This clonotype was seen a few times. The J gene is TRBJ1-4, the V gene TRBV20-1, with D possibly being TRBD1 (5 bases). The length of the CDR3 is 14 residues. CDR1 and CDR2 (germline): DFQATT, SNEGSKA (reference sequence). Trimming removed 1 base at V and 7 bases at J, with 13 bases between. CDR3 protein: CSARVPEGTEKLFF. In nucleotides, the CDR3 is TGCAGTGCTAGAGTACCCGAAGGGACTGAAAAACTGTTTTTT.

The chain couples TRBV9 to TRBJ2-3; no definite D call. The CDR3 consists of 11 residues. Per germline, CDR1 SGDLS and CDR2 YYNGEE. Trimming shortened V by 7 bases and J by 3 bases, and 6 bases separated the two germline ends. In DNA form, the CDR3 reads TGTGCCAGCGATCGGACAGATACGCAGTATTTT. This translates into CASDRTDTQYF.

The CDR3 loop is CASSLVSGQPQHF. The CDR3 DNA reads TGTGCCAGCAGCTTAGTAAGTGGACAGCCCCAGCATTTT. The chain employs TRBV7-9 and TRBJ1-5; D is ambiguous. V was clipped by 1 base and J by 7 bases, with 8 bases between them. There are 13 residues in the CDR3. Germline V gives CDR1 SEHNR, CDR2 FQNEAQ (reference sequence).

The sample holds a few counts of this clonotype. The rearrangement links TRBV20-1 to TRBJ2-3; 9 positions match TRBD2. Germline V lookup: CDR1 DFQATT, CDR2 SNEGSKA (reference sequence). The CDR3 is 16 residues long. The J segment lost 5 bases and the V segment lost 1 base, leaving 10 bases of the junction unmatched. This chain's CDR3 is CSARVGSGSLGDTQYF. CDR3 coding DNA: TGCAGTGCTAGAGTTGGTAGCGGGAGTTTAGGAGATACGCAGTATTTT.

This clonotype was observed a few times. The V call is TRBV30, the J call TRBJ2-1; D is undetermined. Germline CDR1 is GTSNPN and CDR2 is SVGIG (reference sequence). The CDR3 runs to 12 residues. Between the trimmed V and J ends, which lost 4 bases and 1 base, there was a span of 5 bases. The CDR3 loop reads CAWTRSYNEQFF. The CDR3, as DNA: TGTGCCTGGACTAGGTCCTACAATGAGCAGTTCTTC.

This clonotype was detected a few times. The chain couples TRBV28 to TRBJ1-3; D gene ambiguous. V lost 7 bases and J 0 bases, leaving 10 bases between the germline ends. The CDR3 totals 14 residues. Germline CDR1 MDHEN, CDR2 SYDVKM. CDR3 loop: CASTSTDSGNTIYF. The CDR3, as DNA: TGTGCCAGCACATCAACAGACTCTGGAAACACCATATATTTT.

At least ten counts were recorded for this clonotype. The chain joins TRBV5-6 to TRBJ1-6; maybe TRBD1 (5 bases). V lost 4 bases and J lost 2, with 16 bases in between. Germline loops: CDR1 SGHDT, CDR2 YYEEEE. CDR3 length equals 17 residues. CDR3 sequence: CASSRRARDAYNSPLHF. The CDR3 DNA reads TGTGCCAGCAGCCGAAGGGCCAGGGACGCCTATAATTCACCCCTCCACTTT.

At least ten counts were recorded for this clonotype. The rearrangement links TRBV20-1 to TRBJ2-7; TRBD1 or TRBD2 may be the D gene (5 bases each). Per the germline V gene, CDR1 is DFQATT and CDR2 is SNEGSKA (reference sequence). V was shortened by 6 bases and J by 4 bases, with 10 bases between the two germline ends. The CDR3 contains 11 residues. The CDR3 bases are TGCAGTGCCGGGGACGGTTACGAGCAGTACTTC. Translating gives CSAGDGYEQYF.

This clonotype came up many times. The chain recombines TRBV6-1 with TRBJ2-3; 14 bases fit TRBD2. Trimming at V came to 4 bases and at J to 4 bases, leaving 1 base not matched to a gene. CDR3 size: 15 residues. Germline CDR1 MNHNS, CDR2 SASEGT. The CDR3 is CASSGLAGGPDTQYF. The CDR3 DNA sequence: TGTGCCAGCAGTGGACTAGCGGGGGGGCCAGATACGCAGTATTTT.

The sample holds many counts of this clonotype. J is TRBJ1-3 and V is TRBV9; 7 bases fit TRBD1. This CDR3 region has 15 residues. Germline V gene lookup returns CDR1 SGDLS and CDR2 YYNGEE. The J segment lost 2 bases and the V segment lost 0 bases, leaving 2 bases of the junction unmatched. DNA of the CDR3: TGTGCCAGCAGCGTAGCTCAGGGGGCTGGAAACACCATATATTTT. This sequence encodes CASSVAQGAGNTIYF.

V is TRBV20-1 and J is TRBJ2-3; 7 bases match TRBD2. The CDR3 sequence is 16 residues long. V trimming: 3 bases; J trimming: 2 bases; junction bases outside the gene matches: 11. The germline CDR1 and CDR2 sequences are DFQATT and SNEGSKA (reference sequence). CDR3 sequence reads: CSARVVTAGATDTQYF. The CDR3, as DNA: TGCAGTGCTAGGGTGGTTACGGCGGGAGCCACAGATACGCAGTATTTT.

Only a few counts were recorded for this clonotype. The chain couples TRBV7-6 to TRBJ2-2; a possible D gene is TRBD2 (5 bases). The CDR3 totals 16 residues. The germline V gene encodes CDR1 SGHVS and CDR2 FNYEAQ. V was clipped by 3 bases and J by 0 bases, with 11 bases between them. The DNA for the CDR3 is TGTGCCAGCAGCTTCTCATCCGGGACGAACACCGGGGAGCTGTTTTTT. It encodes CASSFSSGTNTGELFF.

This clonotype was counted ten times or more. The chain couples TRBV9 to TRBJ2-7; a weak D match, TRBD2 (5 bases). The CDR3 is 15 amino acids. Germline V lookup: CDR1 SGDLS, CDR2 YYNGEE. Trimming took 0 bases from V and 4 from J, leaving 14 bases between them. The CDR3 bases are TGTGCCAGCAGCGTAGACCCCTCGGGAAAGTACGAGCAGTACTTC. It yields the protein CASSVDPSGKYEQYF.

The chain is built from TRBV29-1 and TRBJ2-1, with 10 bases matching TRBD2. CDR3 size: 14 residues. Germline V CDR1 and CDR2: SQVTM, ANQGSEA. Unmatched junction bases numbered 6, after V lost 1 base and J lost 9 bases. DNA for the CDR3: TGCAGCGTTGAAGTAACTAGCGGGAAAGTTGAGCAGTTCTTC. The encoded protein is CSVEVTSGKVEQFF.

The chain couples TRBV5-5 to TRBJ1-5, with D possibly being TRBD1 (6 bases). This CDR3 region has 14 residues. V gave up 0 bases and J gave up 7 bases, with 11 bases separating them. Germline CDR1 reads SGHKS; CDR2 reads YYEKEE (reference sequence). The CDR3 reads CASSLASGEQPQHF. DNA of the CDR3: TGTGCCAGCAGCTTGGCGTCAGGGGAACAGCCCCAGCATTTT.

This clonotype was seen a few times. The gene calls are TRBV2 and TRBJ1-1, with no clear D. Germline-derived CDR1 and CDR2 are SNHLY and FYNNEI. V gave up 5 bases and J gave up 5 bases, with 12 bases separating them. The CDR3 contains 13 residues. This CDR3 reads CASSRQEGTEAFF. CDR3 coding DNA: TGTGCCAGCAGTAGACAAGAAGGGACTGAAGCTTTCTTT.

The rearrangement links TRBV5-1 to TRBJ2-3, with 10 bases lining up with TRBD2. Germline loops: CDR1 SGHRS, CDR2 YFSETQ. V was pared by 0 bases and J by 5 bases, with 3 bases of the junction left unmatched. The CDR3 runs to 15 residues. Here the CDR3 reads CASSLASGGKDTQYF. CDR3 nucleotide sequence: TGCGCCAGCAGCTTGGCTAGCGGGGGTAAAGATACGCAGTATTTT.